This T cell receptor (beta chain) was retrieved from a study of cytomegalovirus exposure and HLA in healthy donors. Whole-study findings and limits: Generally TCR sequences proved uncommon, though certain public TCRs appeared in numerous donors. Common viral pathogens (according to a later analysis) appeared linked to several of the most significant clusters. Association of fewer than 20,000 TCR beta sequences with HLA alleles was found at 0.05 false discovery rate in a later analysis.

Trimming took off 2 bases at V and 0 bases at J, with 8 bases between the two ends. Germline V gives CDR1 WSHSY, CDR2 SAAADI. CDR3 size: 15 residues. A multiplex PCR was run with 60 Vbeta primers and 13 Jbeta primers. Source study methods: About 12 million of around 85 million unique TCR beta chains were shared, per a later count. The protocol was immunoSEQ multiplex PCR, while the TCRdb copy is restricted to in-frame clones and leaves out a portion. From that table come the V and J calls and clone size; the DNA was used to work out D and trimming. The sample shows some 150,000 clones, about two thirds of them seen only once. In regard to this clone: The antigen is unknown.

This chain uses TRBV10-2 with TRBJ2-1; unclear D gene. This receptor was obtained from a woman in her 40s in good health and CMV-seronegative. Material for sequencing was PBMCs. The CDR3 spells CASSEGRSSYNEQFF. In DNA form, the CDR3 reads TGCGCCAGCAGTGAGGGCCGGAGCTCCTACAATGAGCAGTTCTTC.